Here is one T cell receptor beta chain with its context. Its target antigen remains unknown. At one boundary the junction diverges from the germline segment, which might be a read error. This sample was taken from a study of blood T cells in healthy people across ages (dated by TCRdb to the mid-2010s). For the study in its entirety: In model experiments, template switching captured about one uniquely barcoded TCR beta cDNA molecule for every two T cells. Four age groups were formed from the donors: young (average approximately 15 years), middle-aged (more than 35), aged (approximately 60) and long-lived (more than 75). Age-related changes in TCR beta repertoire diversity were measured in the study by deep sequencing normalized with unique cDNA molecular identifiers. Using the same blood draw, the study looked at two additional independent replicas of 1 million unique cDNA reads for two donors, one aged 18 to 30 and the other aged 80 or older. To avoid experimental bias, donors of different ages were distributed randomly across sequencing lanes.

Systemically healthy Caucasian individuals from Russia, approximately 39 in total and aged about 6 to 90 years, were included as donors. Each donor gave ten milliliters of peripheral blood, collected into EDTA-treated Vacutainer tubes. PBMCs were isolated by Ficoll-Paque density-gradient centrifugation, with at least 6 million obtained per sample. Total RNA, at least 6 micrograms per sample, was extracted from PBMCs with Trizol reagent. The percentages of naive CD45RAhigh/CD27high T cells were determined by flow cytometry on a PBMC aliquot from every donor. Library creation used 5' RACE. For sequencing, an Illumina HiSeq 2500 was employed. A second roughly 7 to 11 cycle PCR used a sample-barcoded 5' primer and a J-beta primer mix. A unique molecular identifier was introduced onto each TCR beta cDNA molecule by a template-switch 5' adaptor carrying 12 random nucleotides. Each sample yielded at least 3 million CDR3-containing paired-end reads. All of the RNA was converted into first-strand cDNA using the Mint cDNA synthesis kit, with a TRBC-specific oligonucleotide serving as the primer. All cDNA was treated with uracil-DNA glycosylase and then went through a first 18-cycle PCR with the universal primers M1SS and BC2_uni_R. The source study handled its data this way. For normalization, 1 million high-quality reads, each with a distinct molecular identifier, were randomly selected from each sample. Instead of being binned into consensus sequences, reads with shared molecular identifiers were discarded. MiTCR, run with a Q25 quality threshold and the strictest error-elimination algorithm, handled CDR3 identification, clonotype clustering and error correction. A nonparametric unseen species model with Euler transformation was used to estimate lower-bound total TCR beta diversity. Through fastp at Q25 and MiXCR, TCRdb rebuilt clones from the public reads, retaining in-frame beta chains. Records with the same CDR3 protein are collapsed into one entry carrying the most frequent genes and DNA. In this record, the V and J calls reflect TCRdb's handling and not the investigators' own analysis. In all, the sample holds 650,000 to 800,000 distinct CDR3 sequences, and around 50% of those were seen once. The ten biggest clones cover approximately 12% of the sample.

The CDR3 runs 14 amino acids, cysteine and phenylalanine included. The sequence is cut down to CDR3 DNA, 42 bases in frame from base 1. According to the germline V gene, CDR1 reads ENHRY and CDR2 reads SYGVKD. Paper-wide results and their limitations: Estimates of total diversity from one million sequenced T cells were regarded as lower bounds and underestimates. Donor CMV infection status was unknown, potentially confounding age-related changes in expanded clonotypes. There was a strong correlation between observed TCR beta diversity and the percentage of naive T cells measured by flow cytometry. Observed TCR beta diversity per million T cells fell roughly linearly with age, and a significant reduction was already apparent by age roughly 40. Conclusive comparison of naive and antigen-experienced compartments was prevented by the profiling of bulk unsorted PBMCs. The long-lived group showed more naive CD4+ T cells, fewer expanded clones and increased TCR diversity than the aged group, suggesting age selection.

Here the chain combines TRBV10-3 and TRBJ1-2, with 7 bases aligning to TRBD1. Sequencing was done on a sample of blood. The source of this sequence is a woman of 80 years or more in good health. Here the CDR3 is given as CAVSKGQTNYGYTF. At the DNA level, the sequence is TGTGCCGTCAGCAAGGGACAGACTAACTATGGCTACACCTTC.